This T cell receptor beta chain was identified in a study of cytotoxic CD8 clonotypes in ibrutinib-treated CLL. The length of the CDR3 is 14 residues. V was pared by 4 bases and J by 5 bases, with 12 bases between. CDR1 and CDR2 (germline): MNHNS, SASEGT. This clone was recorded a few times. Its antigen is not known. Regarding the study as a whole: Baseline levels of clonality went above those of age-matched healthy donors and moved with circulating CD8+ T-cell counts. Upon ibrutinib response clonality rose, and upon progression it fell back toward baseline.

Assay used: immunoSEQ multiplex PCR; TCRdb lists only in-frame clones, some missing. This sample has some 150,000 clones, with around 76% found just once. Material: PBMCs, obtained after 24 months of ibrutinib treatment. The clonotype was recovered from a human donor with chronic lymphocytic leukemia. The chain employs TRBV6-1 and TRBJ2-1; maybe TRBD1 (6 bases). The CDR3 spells CASSGGLLDNEQFF. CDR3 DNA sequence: TGTGCCAGCAGTGGGGGGCTACTCGACAATGAGCAGTTCTTC.